This record covers a single T cell receptor beta chain. TCRdb processed the 5' RACE reads anew with MiXCR; each CDR3 protein has one entry. The table shows 200,000 to 300,000 distinct CDR3 sequences, with over 10% occurring only once. The entry originates in a study of T cells after yellow fever vaccination. Germline trimming cut 1 base from V and 5 bases from J; bases unmatched to any gene: 5. CDR3 size: 15 residues. Per the germline V gene, CDR1 is SGHTA and CDR2 is FQGNSA. The sample in question was CD4+ T cells sorted from PBMCs, obtained 45 days after the yellow fever booster vaccination. This chain joins TRBV7-2 and TRBJ2-5; 9 nucleotides align to TRBD2. The receptor was isolated from a man aged 25-45 years who received the YFV17D yellow fever vaccine. The CDR3: CASSLGAGGWETQYF. The CDR3 coding sequence is TGTGCCAGCAGCTTAGGAGCGGGAGGTTGGGAGACCCAGTACTTC.